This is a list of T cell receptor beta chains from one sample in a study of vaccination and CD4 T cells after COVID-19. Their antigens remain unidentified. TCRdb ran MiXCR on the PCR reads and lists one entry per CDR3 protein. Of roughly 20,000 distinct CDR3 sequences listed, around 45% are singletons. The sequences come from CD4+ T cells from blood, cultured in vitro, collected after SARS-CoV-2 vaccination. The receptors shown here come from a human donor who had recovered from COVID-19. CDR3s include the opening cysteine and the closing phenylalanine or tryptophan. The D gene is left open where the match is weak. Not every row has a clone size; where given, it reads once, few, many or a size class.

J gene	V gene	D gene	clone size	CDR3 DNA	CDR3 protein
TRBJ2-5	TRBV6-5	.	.	TGTGCCAGCAGTTGGACCGGAGGAGGGAATGAAGAGACCCAGTACTTC	CASSWTGGGNEETQYF
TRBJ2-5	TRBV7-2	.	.	TGTGCCAGCAGCTTTTGGGAGGATGTGGAGACCCAGTACTTC	CASSFWEDVETQYF
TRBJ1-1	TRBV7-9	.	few	TGTGCCAGCAGCTTAGCCGGCAGAAACACTGAAGCTTTCTTT	CASSLAGRNTEAFF
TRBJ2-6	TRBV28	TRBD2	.	TGTGCCAGCAGTTTCCCGGGACTAGCGGGAGCTGGGGCCAACGTCCTGACTTTC	CASSFPGLAGAGANVLTF
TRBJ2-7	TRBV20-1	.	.	TGCAGTGCCTCGGGAGCTAGCTCCTACGAGCAGTACTTC	CSASGASSYEQYF
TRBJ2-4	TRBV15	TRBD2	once	TGTGCCACCAGCAGAATCCCCCGGACTAGCGGGGGGCGACTAGCCAAAAACATTCAGTACTTC	CATSRIPRTSGGRLAKNIQYF
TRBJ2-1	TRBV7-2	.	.	TGTGCCAGCAGCTTAGTACGGAACAATGAGCAGTTCTTC	CASSLVRNNEQFF
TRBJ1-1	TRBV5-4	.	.	TGTGCCAGCAGCTTTGGGCAGGTCACCAACACTGAAGCTTTCTTT	CASSFGQVTNTEAFF
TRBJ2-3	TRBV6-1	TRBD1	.	TGTGCCAGCAGTCCCCTGGACAGGGCCTTCACAGATACGCAGTATTTT	CASSPLDRAFTDTQYF
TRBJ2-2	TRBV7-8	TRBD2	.	TGTGCCATTAAAAGCGGGGGGGAGAACACCGGGGAGCTGTTTTTT	CAIKSGGENTGELFF
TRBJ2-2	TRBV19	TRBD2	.	TGTGCCAGTACCTGGACTAGCGGTATCACCGGGGAGCTGTTTTTT	CASTWTSGITGELFF
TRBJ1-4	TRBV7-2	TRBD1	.	TGTGCCAGCAGCTTTCAGGGGGGAGGTGAAAAACTGTTTTTT	CASSFQGGGEKLFF
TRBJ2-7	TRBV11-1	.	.	TGTGCCAGCAGCCCGGGACCTGCCAACGAGCAGTACTTC	CASSPGPANEQYF
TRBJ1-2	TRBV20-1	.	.	TGCAGTGCCCCTCCTTGGGGCCCAGCTAACTATGGCTACACCTTC	CSAPPWGPANYGYTF
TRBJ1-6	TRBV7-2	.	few	TGTGCCAGCAGCTTAGTGGATGGAGGGAACTCACCCCTCCACTTT	CASSLVDGGNSPLHF
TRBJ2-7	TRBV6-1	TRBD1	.	TGTGCCAGCACTCCTCTTGGGGACAGAGGCTACGAGCAGTACTTC	CASTPLGDRGYEQYF
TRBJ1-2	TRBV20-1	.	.	TGCAGTGCTAGAGGGGACGGGTCGCCTTTTGGCTACACCTTC	CSARGDGSPFGYTF
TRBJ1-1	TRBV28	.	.	TGTGCCAGCAGTTCCCGAAAGGTGGCCGTGAACACTGAAGCTTTCTTT	CASSSRKVAVNTEAFF
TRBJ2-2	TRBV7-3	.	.	TGTGCCAGCAGCTTAACAGGGGTCACCGGGGAGCTGTTTTTT	CASSLTGVTGELFF
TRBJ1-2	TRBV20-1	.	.	TGCAGTCCACGAGTTGGGTCATCCGGTGGCTACACCTTC	CSPRVGSSGGYTF
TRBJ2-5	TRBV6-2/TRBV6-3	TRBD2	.	TGTGCCAGCAGCCCCCTCGGGGGGGGGGCTCAAGAGACCCAGTACTTC	CASSPLGGGAQETQYF
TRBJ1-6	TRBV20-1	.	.	TGCAGTGCTAGTCGATGGATCCTACCCCCGAGCTCCTATAATTCACCCCTCCACTTT	CSASRWILPPSSYNSPLHF
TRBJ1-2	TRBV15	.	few	TGTGCCACCAGCGGACAGAGTTATGGCTACACCTTC	CATSGQSYGYTF
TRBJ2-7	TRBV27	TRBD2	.	TGTGCCAGCAGTTTGACGGGGGGGATGTTCTACGAGCAGTACTTC	CASSLTGGMFYEQYF
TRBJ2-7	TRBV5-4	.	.	TGTGCCAGCAGCTCGTTGGGCTTTGATGAGTACTTC	CASSSLGFDEYF
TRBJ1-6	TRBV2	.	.	TGTGCCAGTCAAGGGGCTCCTCCAAGGGATTCACCCCTCCACTTT	CASQGAPPRDSPLHF
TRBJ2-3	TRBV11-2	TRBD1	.	TGTGCCAGCAGCGGCAGACAGGGGCTTACCTTAGATACGCAGTATTTT	CASSGRQGLTLDTQYF
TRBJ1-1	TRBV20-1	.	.	TGCAGTGCTAGAGGGGGGGACCTGAACACTGAAGCTTTCTTT	CSARGGDLNTEAFF
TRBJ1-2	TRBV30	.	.	TGTGCCTGGAGTGTAAGCGGCAGCTATGGCTACACCTTC	CAWSVSGSYGYTF
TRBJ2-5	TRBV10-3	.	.	TGTGCCATCAGTGAGTCGGATGAGACCCAGTACTTC	CAISESDETQYF
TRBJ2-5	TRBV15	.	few	TGTGCCACCAGCGGCAGGGGCCGGGAGACCCAGTACTTC	CATSGRGRETQYF
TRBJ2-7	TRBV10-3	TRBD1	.	TGTGCCATCAGTGACGGGTCAAGTTCAGGGGGCTACGAGCAGTACTTC	CAISDGSSSGGYEQYF
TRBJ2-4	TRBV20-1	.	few	TGCAGTGCTAGAGAGGGCGTGTCATCCAAAAACATTCAGTACTTC	CSAREGVSSKNIQYF
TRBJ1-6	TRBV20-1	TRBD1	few	TGCAGTGCATTAGGACAGGGGGTTTCACCCCTCCACTTT	CSALGQGVSPLHF
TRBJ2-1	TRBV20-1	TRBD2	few	TGCAGTGGAGTAGCGGGTAGCAATGAGCAGTTCTTC	CSGVAGSNEQFF
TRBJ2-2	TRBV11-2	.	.	TGTGCCAGCACCTTTGACGGGGAGCTGTTTTTT	CASTFDGELFF
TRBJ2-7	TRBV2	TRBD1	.	TGTGCCAGCAGTGAGAATGTGGGACAGGGCTTACCGTACTTC	CASSENVGQGLPYF
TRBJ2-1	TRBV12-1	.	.	TGTGCCAGCAGCTGCCTCCCGGGACTAGCGGGAGGTAGGTCCTACAATGAGCAGTTCTTC	CASSCLPGLAGGRSYNEQFF
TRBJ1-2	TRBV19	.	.	TGTGCCACCAACAGGGAGGACTACTATGGCTACACCTTC	CATNREDYYGYTF